This T cell receptor (beta chain) was obtained from a study of T cell responses to AZD1222 COVID-19 vaccine. With regard to this clone: The antigen is unknown.

Trimming cost V 2 bases and J 0 bases, with 10 bases left between them. Germline CDR1 is SEHNR and CDR2 is FQNEAQ (reference sequence). The CDR3 sequence is 15 residues long. The repertoire was sequenced with immunoSEQ multiplex PCR; TCRdb's copy has only in-frame clones and lacks some. The data hold over 100,000 clones, with approximately 91% observed a single time. General study results and limits: It was only 6 or 7 AZD1222 recipients who were seropositive at baseline. White British donors predominated, females outnumbered males, and clonal diversity was possibly underestimated. Across spike, vaccine-associated CD4 TCRs were found, dominant at 160-218 and 743-854.

The sequenced sample was peripheral blood, obtained on day 0 of AZD1222 vaccination. The V gene is TRBV7-9, the J gene TRBJ1-2; D gene unclear. The source is an adult in good health. CDR3: CASSLPARANYGYTF. CDR3 sequence (DNA): TGTGCCAGCAGCTTACCGGCTAGAGCTAACTATGGCTACACCTTC.